This entry features one T cell receptor (beta chain) sequence. What antigen it recognizes has not been identified. There are no base qualities to consult, and no much larger clone falls within one base. These data belong to a study of blood T cell repertoires in COVID-19 (dated by TCRdb to about 2020). Concerning the study at large: The collaborator samples originated in the United States, Italy and Spain and spanned the acute and convalescent phases of COVID-19. The samples were drawn from two sources: the first 160 participants of the ongoing ImmuneRACE study, and 1,200 or so subjects contributed by 6 global collaborators. A freely available public database, intended as a resource for researchers studying the immune response to SARS-CoV-2, is where the repertoires were released. Where available, HLA class I and class II types were taken from metadata supplied by the sample provider and were not determined by assay-based typing. Subjects who had been exposed to COVID-19, were actively infected with it, or had recovered from it provided the deeply sampled blood TCRbeta repertoires that made up the dataset. The sample metadata nearly always contained a de-identified subject ID, COVID-19 status, age in years and sex. The material from the prospective study consisted of cDNA or gDNA derived from T cells, B-cell-depleted T cells, or PBMCs. Broad study findings and their caveats: How much clinical and demographic metadata was included differed by source and by participant, and the metadata was provided uncurated.

Participants in the prospective study were aged roughly 18 to 95 years, lived in some 24 United States geographic areas, and enrolled through a virtual design. In the prospective study, participants were assigned to cohorts based on the clinical history participants reported in a screening survey and a study questionnaire. Mobile phlebotomists in the prospective study collected whole blood, serum and a nasopharyngeal or oropharyngeal swab from every participant. Over a 2-month period, participants in the prospective study had the option of providing additional blood draws and questionnaires. Before DNA extraction, blood samples from the prospective study were shipped at room temperature or frozen. The immunoSEQ Assay, a bias-controlled multiplex PCR, was used to amplify TCRbeta CDR3 regions from genomic DNA. Regarding the original processing steps: The number of nucleated cells in each sample was estimated by amplification of reference gene primers within the assay. Sequence reads were collapsed and filtered to measure the absolute abundance of every unique TCRbeta CDR3 rearrangement. For each sample, productive Simpson clonality was calculated by taking the square root of Simpson's diversity index across productive rearrangements. TCRdb re-hosts the immuneACCESS table, in-frame sequences only. Its copies lack some clones; in the studies checked, an unresolved V gene accounts for under half of them, and the cause for the rest is not known. V, J and clone size reflect that table, while D and trimming were determined from the DNA. Within this sample are more than 250,000 clones, with approximately 90% of them counted one time only. The leading ten clones occupy roughly 1.2% of the sample.

The sample taken for sequencing was PBMCs or T cells enriched from blood (not recorded which). This sequence was found in a woman aged 40 to 50 with acute COVID-19.

The nucleotide sequence is given as TGTGCCAGCTCACCCCCAACGGGCTCCTACGAGCAGTACTTC. It is translated as CASSPPTGSYEQYF. The receptor chain draws on TRBV18 and TRBJ2-7; no D gene can be assigned with confidence. Reading the germline V gene gives CDR1 KGHSH and CDR2 LQKENI. From cysteine to phenylalanine, the CDR3 is 14 amino acids long. Only the CDR3 part of the read is kept: 42 bases, read in frame from the first base. V lost 3 bases and J lost 0 bases; the stretch between them is 9 bases long.